Given below is one TCR beta chain in context. Antigen specificity is unknown. The source of the sample is a study of cytomegalovirus exposure and HLA in healthy donors. Findings of the study overall: The HLA-A and HLA-B alleles of most subjects were reportedly predicted accurately from TCR beta sequences.

PCR amplification relied on 60 Vbeta primers (plus 13 Jbeta primers). TCRdb's table, derived via immunoSEQ multiplex PCR, lists solely in-frame clones and lacks some. The table shows more than 95,000 clones, with around four fifths occurring only once. V shed 4 bases, J shed 9 bases, and the junction held 8 bases outside the gene matches. The germline V gene has CDR1 SGHKS and CDR2 YYEKEE (reference sequence). The CDR3 runs 13 residues. The chain is built from TRBV5-5 and TRBJ2-7; 9 bases are shared with TRBD1. The origin of this receptor is a man aged 25-40 years in good health and CMV-seropositive. What was sequenced was PBMCs. The CDR3 reads CASSTGQGGWQYF. The DNA of the CDR3 is TGTGCCAGCAGCACGGGACAGGGCGGGTGGCAGTACTTC.